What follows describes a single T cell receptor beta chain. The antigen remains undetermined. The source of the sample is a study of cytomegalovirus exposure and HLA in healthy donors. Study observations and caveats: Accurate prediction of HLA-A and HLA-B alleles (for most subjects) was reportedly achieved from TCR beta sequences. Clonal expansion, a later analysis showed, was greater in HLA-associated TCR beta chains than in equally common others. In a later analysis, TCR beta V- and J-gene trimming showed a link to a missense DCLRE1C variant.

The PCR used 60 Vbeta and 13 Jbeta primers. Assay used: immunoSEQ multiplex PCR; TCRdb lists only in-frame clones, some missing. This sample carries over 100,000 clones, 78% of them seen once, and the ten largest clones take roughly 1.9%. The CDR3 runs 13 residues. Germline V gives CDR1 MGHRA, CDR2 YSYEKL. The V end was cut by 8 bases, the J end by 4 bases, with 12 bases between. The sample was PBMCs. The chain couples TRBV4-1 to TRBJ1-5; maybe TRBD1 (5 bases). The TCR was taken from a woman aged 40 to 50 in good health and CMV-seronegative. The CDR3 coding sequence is TGCGCCAGCGCCCCGGGACTTAATCAGCCCCAGCATTTT. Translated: CASAPGLNQPQHF.